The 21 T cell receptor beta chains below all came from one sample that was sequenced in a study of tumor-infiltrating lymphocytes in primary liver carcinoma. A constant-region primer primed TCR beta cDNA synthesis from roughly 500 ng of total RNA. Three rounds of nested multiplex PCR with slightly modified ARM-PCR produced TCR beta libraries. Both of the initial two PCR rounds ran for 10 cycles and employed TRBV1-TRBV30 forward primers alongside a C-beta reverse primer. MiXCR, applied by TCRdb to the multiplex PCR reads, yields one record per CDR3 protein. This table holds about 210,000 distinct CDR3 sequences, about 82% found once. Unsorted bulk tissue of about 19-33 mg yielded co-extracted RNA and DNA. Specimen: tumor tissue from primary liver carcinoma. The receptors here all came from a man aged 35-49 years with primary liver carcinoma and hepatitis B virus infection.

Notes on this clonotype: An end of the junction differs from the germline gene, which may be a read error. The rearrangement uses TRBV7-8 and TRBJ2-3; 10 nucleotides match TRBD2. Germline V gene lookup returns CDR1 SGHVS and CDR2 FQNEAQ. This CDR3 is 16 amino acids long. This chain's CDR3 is CASSSPGISGRSTHYF. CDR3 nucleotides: TGTGCCAGCAGCTCCCCCGGGATTAGCGGGAGGAGTACGCATTATTTT.

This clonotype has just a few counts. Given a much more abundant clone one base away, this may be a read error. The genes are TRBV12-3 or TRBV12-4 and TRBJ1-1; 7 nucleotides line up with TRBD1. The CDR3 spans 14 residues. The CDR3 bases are TGTGCCAGCAGACCTCGGACAGGAAACACTGGAGCTTTCTTT. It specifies CASRPRTGNTGAFF.

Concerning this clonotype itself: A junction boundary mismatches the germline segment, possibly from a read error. Here the CDR3 reads CVSSKVENTEAFF. CDR3 nucleotide sequence: TGTGTCAGCAGTAAAGTAGAAAACACTGAAGCTTTCTTT. J is TRBJ1-1 and V is TRBV10-2; D not certain. CDR1 and CDR2 from the germline V gene are WSHSY and SAAADI. This CDR3 region has 13 residues.

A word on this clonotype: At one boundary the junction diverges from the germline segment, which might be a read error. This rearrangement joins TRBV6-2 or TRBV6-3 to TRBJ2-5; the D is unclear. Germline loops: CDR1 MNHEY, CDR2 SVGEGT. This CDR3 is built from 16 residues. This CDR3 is CVSSYPPWSVQETQYF. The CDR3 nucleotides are TGTGTCAGCAGTTACCCACCCTGGAGCGTCCAAGAGACCCAGTACTTC.

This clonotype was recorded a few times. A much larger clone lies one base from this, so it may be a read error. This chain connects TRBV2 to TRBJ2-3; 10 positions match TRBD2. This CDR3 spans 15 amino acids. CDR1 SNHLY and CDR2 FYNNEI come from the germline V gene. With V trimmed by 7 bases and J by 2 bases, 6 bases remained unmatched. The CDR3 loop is CASMWLAGDTDTQYF. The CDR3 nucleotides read TGTGCCAGCATGTGGCTAGCGGGAGACACAGATACGCAGTATTTT. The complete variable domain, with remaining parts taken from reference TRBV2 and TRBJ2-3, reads EPEVTQTPSHQVTQMGQEVILRCVPISNHLYFYWYRQILGQKVEFLVSFYNNEISEKSEIFDDQFSVERPDGSNFTLKIRSTKLEDSAMYFCASMWLAGDTDTQYFGPGTRLTVL.

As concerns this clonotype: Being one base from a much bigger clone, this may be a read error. The CDR3 region has the DNA TGTGCCAGCAGTCTCAGGGTCAATGCAATAAATGAGCAGTTCTTC. It is translated as CASSLRVNAINEQFF. The rearrangement links TRBV28 to TRBJ2-1; tentative D call: TRBD1 (5 bases). Trimming removed 5 bases at V and 7 bases at J, with 18 bases between. CDR1 is MDHEN, CDR2 SYDVKM, per germline. CDR3 length: 15 residues.

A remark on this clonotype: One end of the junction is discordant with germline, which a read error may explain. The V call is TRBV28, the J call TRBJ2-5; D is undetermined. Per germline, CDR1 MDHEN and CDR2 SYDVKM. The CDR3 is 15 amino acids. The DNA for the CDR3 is TGTGCCAGCAGTTCGAGCACAAAAATAGGAGAGACCCAGTATTTC. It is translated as CASSSSTKIGETQYF.

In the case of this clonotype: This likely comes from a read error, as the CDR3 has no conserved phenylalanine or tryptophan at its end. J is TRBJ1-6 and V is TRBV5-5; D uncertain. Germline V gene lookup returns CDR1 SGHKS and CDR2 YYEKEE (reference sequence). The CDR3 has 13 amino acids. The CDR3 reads CVSSLRGKSPLHY. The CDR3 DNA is TGTGTCAGCAGCTTGCGAGGGAAGTCACCCCTCCACTAT.

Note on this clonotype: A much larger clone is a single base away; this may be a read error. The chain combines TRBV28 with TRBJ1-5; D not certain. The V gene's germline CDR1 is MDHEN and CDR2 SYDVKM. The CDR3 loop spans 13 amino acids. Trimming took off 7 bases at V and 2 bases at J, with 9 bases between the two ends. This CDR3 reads CASNSLGNQPQHF. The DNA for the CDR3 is TGTGCCAGCAATTCCTTGGGCAATCAGCCCCAGCATTTT.

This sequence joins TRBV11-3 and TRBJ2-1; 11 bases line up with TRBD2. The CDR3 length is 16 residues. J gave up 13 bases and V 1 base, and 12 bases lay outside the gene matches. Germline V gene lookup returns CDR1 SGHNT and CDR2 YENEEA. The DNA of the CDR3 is TGTGCCAGCAGCTTAGGTATAGCGGGAGGGCGAGGTGGCCAGTTCTTC. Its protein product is CASSLGIAGGRGGQFF.

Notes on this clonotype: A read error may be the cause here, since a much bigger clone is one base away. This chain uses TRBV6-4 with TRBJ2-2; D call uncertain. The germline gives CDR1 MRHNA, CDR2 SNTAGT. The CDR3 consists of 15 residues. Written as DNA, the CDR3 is TGTACCAGCAGTGAGGACGAGTCGAACACCGGGGAGCTGTTTTTT. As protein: CTSSEDESNTGELFF.

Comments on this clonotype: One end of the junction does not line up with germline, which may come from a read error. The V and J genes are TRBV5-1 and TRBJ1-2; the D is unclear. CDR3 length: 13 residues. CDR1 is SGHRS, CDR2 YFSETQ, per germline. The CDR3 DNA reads TGCACCAGCAACATGCTGTCGAACTATGGCTACACCTTC. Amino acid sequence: CTSNMLSNYGYTF.

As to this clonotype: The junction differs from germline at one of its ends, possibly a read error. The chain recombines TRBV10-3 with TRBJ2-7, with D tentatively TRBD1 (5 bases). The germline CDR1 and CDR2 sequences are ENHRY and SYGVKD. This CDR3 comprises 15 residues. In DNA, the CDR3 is TGTGCCATCAGTGCTTGGGGCAGGAACTCCTATGAGCAGTACTTC. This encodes CAISAWGRNSYEQYF.

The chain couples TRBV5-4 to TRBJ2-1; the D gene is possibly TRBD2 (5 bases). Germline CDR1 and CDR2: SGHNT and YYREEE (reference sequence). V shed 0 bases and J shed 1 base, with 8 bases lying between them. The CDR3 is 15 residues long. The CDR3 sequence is CASSLGGYSYNEQFF. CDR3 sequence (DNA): TGTGCCAGCAGCTTGGGCGGGTATTCCTACAATGAGCAGTTCTTC.

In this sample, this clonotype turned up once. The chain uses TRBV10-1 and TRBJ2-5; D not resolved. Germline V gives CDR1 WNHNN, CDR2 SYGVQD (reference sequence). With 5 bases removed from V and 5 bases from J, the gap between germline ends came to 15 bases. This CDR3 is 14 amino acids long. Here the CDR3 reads CASSKTATSETQYF. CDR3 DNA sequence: TGCGCCAGCAGTAAAACCGCAACCTCGGAGACCCAGTACTTC.

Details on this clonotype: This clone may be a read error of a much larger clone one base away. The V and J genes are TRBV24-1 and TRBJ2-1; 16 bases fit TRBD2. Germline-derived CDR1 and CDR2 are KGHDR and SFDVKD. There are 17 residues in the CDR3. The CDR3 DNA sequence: TGTGCCACCAATGATTCCGGGACTAGCGGGAGGGCCAATGAGCAGTTCTTC. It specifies CATNDSGTSGRANEQFF.

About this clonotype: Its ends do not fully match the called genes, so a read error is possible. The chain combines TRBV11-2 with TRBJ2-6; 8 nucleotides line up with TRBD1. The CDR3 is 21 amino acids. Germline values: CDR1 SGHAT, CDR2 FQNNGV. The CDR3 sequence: CPSSMGGDRGTSLSGSKVLAF. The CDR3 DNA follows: TGTCCCAGCAGCATGGGGGGAGACAGGGGCACTTCCCTCTCTGGGTCCAAGGTCCTGGCTTTT.

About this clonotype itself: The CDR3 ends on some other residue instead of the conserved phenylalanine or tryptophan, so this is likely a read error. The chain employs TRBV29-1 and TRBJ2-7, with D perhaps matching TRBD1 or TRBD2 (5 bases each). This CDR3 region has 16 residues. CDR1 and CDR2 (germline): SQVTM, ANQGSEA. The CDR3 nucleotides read TGCGGCGCCATGATATCTGGGACCGGCACTCCCTACGAGCAGTACTAC. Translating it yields CGAMISGTGTPYEQYY.

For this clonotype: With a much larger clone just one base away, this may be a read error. Written as DNA, the CDR3 is TGTGCCAACAGTGAAAACAGGGACTACAATGAGCAGTTCTTC. This encodes CANSENRDYNEQFF. V gene TRBV6-1 combines with J gene TRBJ2-1; D perhaps matches TRBD1 (6 bases). Germline values: CDR1 MNHNS, CDR2 SASEGT. There are 14 residues in the CDR3.

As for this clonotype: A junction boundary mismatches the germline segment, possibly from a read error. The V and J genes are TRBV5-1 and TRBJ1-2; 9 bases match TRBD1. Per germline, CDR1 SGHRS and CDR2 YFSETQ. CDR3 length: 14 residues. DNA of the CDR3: TGCGTCAGCAGCCCTTGGACAGGGGACGATGGCTACACCTTC. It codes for CVSSPWTGDDGYTF.

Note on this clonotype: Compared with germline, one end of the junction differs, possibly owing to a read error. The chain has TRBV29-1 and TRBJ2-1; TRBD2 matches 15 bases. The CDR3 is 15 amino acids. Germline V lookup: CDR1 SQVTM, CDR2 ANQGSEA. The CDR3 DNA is TGCAACGTTGGACTAGCGGGAGGGTTATACAATGAGCGGTTCTTC. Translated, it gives CNVGLAGGLYNERFF.